These T cell receptor beta chains were read from a single sample in a study of cytomegalovirus exposure and HLA in healthy donors. Here immunoSEQ multiplex PCR was the method, and the copy in TCRdb shows in-frame clones only, minus some. The sample holds around 75,000 clones; 75% to 80% are singletons and the top ten take around 3.6%. Material for sequencing was PBMCs. Receptors originate from a man aged 40-49 years in good health and CMV-seronegative. Both conserved end residues are part of each CDR3. The D gene is left open where the match is weak. The listing skips clone size in some rows; elsewhere it reads once, few, many or a size class.

CASSQKPGQGDEKLFF	TGTGCCAGCAGCCAGAAACCGGGACAGGGGGATGAAAAACTGTTTTTT	TRBJ1-4	medium-sized	TRBV4-2	TRBD1
CASSRTGEGYEQYF	TGCGCCAGCAGCCGGACAGGGGAAGGCTACGAGCAGTACTTC	TRBJ2-7	.	TRBV5-1	TRBD1
CASSTQGDQPQHF	TGTGCCAGCAGCACCCAGGGGGATCAGCCCCAGCATTTT	TRBJ1-5	.	TRBV7-2	TRBD1
CAWSVRQDNEQFF	TGTGCCTGGAGTGTACGACAGGACAATGAGCAGTTCTTC	TRBJ2-1	once	TRBV30	.
CASRRDRDTDTQYF	TGTGCCAGCCGGCGGGACAGGGACACAGATACGCAGTATTTT	TRBJ2-3	.	TRBV19	TRBD1
CASSVNKAGQNTGELFF	TGTGCCAGCAGTGTAAATAAGGCAGGGCAGAACACCGGGGAGCTGTTTTTT	TRBJ2-2	.	TRBV2	.
CASSYLNTEAFF	TGTGCCAGCAGTTATTTGAACACTGAAGCTTTCTTT	TRBJ1-1	once	TRBV25-1	.
CARRQDRGNEKLFF	TGTGCCAGAAGACAGGACAGGGGTAATGAAAAACTGTTTTTT	TRBJ1-4	few	TRBV5-3	TRBD1
CASSSLKPGSTSEQYF	TGTGCCAGCAGCTCGCTAAAACCGGGGAGTACCTCCGAGCAGTACTTC	TRBJ2-7	.	TRBV11-3	.
CASSPWGGDYDEQFF	TGTGCCAGCAGCCCCTGGGGGGGGGATTACGATGAGCAGTTCTTC	TRBJ2-1	.	TRBV7-2	TRBD2
CASSLEGKGNTIYF	TGCGCCAGCAGCCTGGAGGGGAAAGGAAACACCATATATTTT	TRBJ1-3	.	TRBV5-1	.
CSVLADSFTDTQYF	TGCAGCGTTCTTGCAGACTCCTTCACAGATACGCAGTATTTT	TRBJ2-3	.	TRBV29-1	.
CASSLGRIGTGTTNEKLFF	TGTGCCAGCAGCTTAGGGCGGATTGGGACAGGCACAACTAATGAAAAACTGTTTTTT	TRBJ1-4	.	TRBV7-8	TRBD1
CASSLRVGSGLSGNTIYF	TGCGCCAGCAGCCTCAGGGTTGGGTCCGGCCTGTCTGGAAACACCATATATTTT	TRBJ1-3	.	TRBV4-1	.
CAISELGGADYNSPLHF	TGTGCCATCAGTGAGTTGGGGGGTGCGGACTATAATTCACCCCTCCACTTT	TRBJ1-6	.	TRBV10-3	.
CAGTRGGLGELFF	TGTGCCGGCACGCGGGGGGGCCTCGGGGAGCTGTTTTTT	TRBJ2-2	.	TRBV21-1	.
CASSCPRGTGGFEDGYTF	TGTGCCAGCAGCTGCCCGAGAGGGACAGGGGGCTTTGAAGATGGCTACACCTTC	TRBJ1-2	.	TRBV7-9	TRBD1
CASSPQLGSSRGETQYF	TGTGCCAGCAGCCCCCAACTTGGCAGTTCAAGGGGAGAGACCCAGTACTTC	TRBJ2-5	once	TRBV5-4	.
CASSSRTGTGEKLFF	TGTGCCAGTAGTTCTCGGACAGGAACTGGGGAAAAACTGTTTTTT	TRBJ1-4	.	TRBV19	TRBD1
CASCPGTGGKETQYF	TGTGCCAGTTGCCCCGGGACAGGGGGAAAAGAGACCCAGTACTTC	TRBJ2-5	.	TRBV6-6	TRBD1
CAISEDYYGYPF	TGTGCCATCAGTGAGGATTACTATGGCTACCCCTTC	TRBJ1-2	.	TRBV10-3	.
CATRDTINSPLHF	TGTGCCACCCGGGACACGATTAATTCACCCCTCCACTTT	TRBJ1-6	.	TRBV27	.
CASSVGLAMNAGELFF	TGTGCCAGCAGCGTAGGACTGGCTATGAACGCCGGGGAGCTGTTTTTT	TRBJ2-2	.	TRBV5-4	.
CASSYRVFQPQHF	TGTGCCAGCAGTTACAGGGTTTTCCAGCCCCAGCATTTT	TRBJ1-5	.	TRBV27	.
CASSRQSSYNSPLHF	TGTGCCAGCAGCAGACAGAGCTCCTATAATTCACCCCTCCACTTT	TRBJ1-6	.	TRBV7-3	.
CASSPRQGADEQYF	TGTGCCAGCAGCCCCAGACAGGGGGCCGACGAGCAGTACTTC	TRBJ2-7	.	TRBV7-2	TRBD1
CAWRSPQDSENTEAFF	TGTGCCTGGAGAAGCCCTCAGGACAGTGAGAACACTGAAGCTTTCTTT	TRBJ1-1	.	TRBV30	.